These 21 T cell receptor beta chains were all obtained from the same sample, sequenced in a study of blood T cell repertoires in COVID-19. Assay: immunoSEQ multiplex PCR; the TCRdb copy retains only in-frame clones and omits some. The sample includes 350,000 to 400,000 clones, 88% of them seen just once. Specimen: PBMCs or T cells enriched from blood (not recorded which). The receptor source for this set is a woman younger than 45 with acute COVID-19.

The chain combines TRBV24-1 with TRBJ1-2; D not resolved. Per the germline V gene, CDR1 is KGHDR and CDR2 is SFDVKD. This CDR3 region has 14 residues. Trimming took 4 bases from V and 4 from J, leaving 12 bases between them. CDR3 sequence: CATSDPGRPYGYTF. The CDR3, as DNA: TGTGCCACCAGTGACCCCGGCAGGCCCTATGGCTACACCTTC.

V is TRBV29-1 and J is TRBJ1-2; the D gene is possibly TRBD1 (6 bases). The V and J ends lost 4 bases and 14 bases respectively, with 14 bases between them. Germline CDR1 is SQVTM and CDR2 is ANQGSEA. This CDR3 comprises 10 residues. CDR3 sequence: CSVADSLFTF. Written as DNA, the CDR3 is TGCAGCGTTGCGGACAGTCTATTTACCTTC.

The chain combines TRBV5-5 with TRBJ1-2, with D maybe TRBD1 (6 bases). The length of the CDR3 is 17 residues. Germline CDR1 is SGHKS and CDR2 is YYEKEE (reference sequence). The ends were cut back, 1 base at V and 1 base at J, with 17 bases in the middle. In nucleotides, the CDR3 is TGTGCCAGCAGCTTGCATTTTAGCCAGGGGATTAACTATGGCTACACCTTC. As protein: CASSLHFSQGINYGYTF. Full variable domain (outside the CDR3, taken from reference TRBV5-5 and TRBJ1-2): DAGVTQSPTHLIKTRGQQVTLRCSPISGHKSVSWYQQVLGQGPQFIFQYYEKEERGRGNFPDRFSARQFPNYSSELNVNALLLGDSALYLCASSLHFSQGINYGYTFGSGTRLTVV.

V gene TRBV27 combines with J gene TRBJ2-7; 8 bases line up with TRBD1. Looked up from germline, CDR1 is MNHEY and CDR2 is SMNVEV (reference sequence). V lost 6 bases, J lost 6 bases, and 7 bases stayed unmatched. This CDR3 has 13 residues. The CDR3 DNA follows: TGTGCCAGCAGGCGACAGGGGAATCGCGAGCAGTACTTC. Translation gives CASRRQGNREQYF.

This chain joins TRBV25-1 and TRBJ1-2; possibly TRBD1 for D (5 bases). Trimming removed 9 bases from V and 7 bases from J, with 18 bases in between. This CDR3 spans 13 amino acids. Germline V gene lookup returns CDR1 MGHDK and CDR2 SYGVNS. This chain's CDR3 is CASYKDTMGGYTF. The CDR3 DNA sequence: TGTGCCAGTTACAAGGACACGATGGGTGGCTACACCTTC.

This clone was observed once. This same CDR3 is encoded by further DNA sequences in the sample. The CDR3 sequence: CASSPLAGNTGELFF. The CDR3 nucleotides are TGTGCCAGCTCACCACTAGCGGGGAACACCGGGGAGCTGTTTTTT. This chain joins TRBV18 and TRBJ2-2; 7 bases agree with TRBD2. Germline V gene sequence: CDR1 KGHSH, CDR2 LQKENI. The CDR3 totals 15 residues. The V and J ends lost 1 base and 1 base, in that order; junction bases with no gene match: 0.

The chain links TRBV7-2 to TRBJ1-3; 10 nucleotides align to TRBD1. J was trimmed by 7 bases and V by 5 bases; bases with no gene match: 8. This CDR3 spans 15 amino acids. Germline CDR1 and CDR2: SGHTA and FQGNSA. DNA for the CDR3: TGTGCCAGCAGCCTCATGGGACAGGGGCTGAACACCATATATTTT. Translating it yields CASSLMGQGLNTIYF.

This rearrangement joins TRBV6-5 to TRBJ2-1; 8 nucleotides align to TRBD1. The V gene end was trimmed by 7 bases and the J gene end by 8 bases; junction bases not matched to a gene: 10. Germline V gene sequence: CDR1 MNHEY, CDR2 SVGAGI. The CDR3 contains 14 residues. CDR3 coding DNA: TGTGCCAGCATTAGAACGGCAGGGGGCGATGAGCAGTTCTTC. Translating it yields CASIRTAGGDEQFF.

The DNA for the CDR3 is TGTGCCAGCTCACCTTCCGGGACACCGACCTACGAGCAGTACTTC. The encoded protein is CASSPSGTPTYEQYF. The chain has TRBV18 and TRBJ2-7; a weak D match, TRBD1 (6 bases). CDR1 is KGHSH, CDR2 LQKENI, per germline. Deletions cut 3 bases from V and 2 bases from J, with 14 bases between. The CDR3 runs 15 residues.

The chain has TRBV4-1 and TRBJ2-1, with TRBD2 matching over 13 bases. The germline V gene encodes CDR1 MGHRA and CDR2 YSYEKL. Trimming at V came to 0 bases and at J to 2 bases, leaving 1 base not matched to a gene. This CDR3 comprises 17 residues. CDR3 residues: CASSQDTSGGAYNEQFF. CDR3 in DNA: TGCGCCAGCAGCCAAGATACTAGCGGGGGGGCCTACAATGAGCAGTTCTTC.

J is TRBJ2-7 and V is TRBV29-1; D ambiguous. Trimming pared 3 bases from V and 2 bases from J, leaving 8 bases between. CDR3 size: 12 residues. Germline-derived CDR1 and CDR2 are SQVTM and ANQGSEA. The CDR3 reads CSVERKPYEQYF. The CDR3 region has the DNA TGCAGCGTTGAGCGGAAGCCCTACGAGCAGTACTTC.

For the CDR3, the DNA is TGTGCCAGCAGCTCCCGGGACCCCGGGACACTTGCAGATACGCAGTATTTT. Protein sequence: CASSSRDPGTLADTQYF. This chain connects TRBV7-6 to TRBJ2-3; D may be TRBD1 (6 bases). The V gene's germline CDR1 is SGHVS and CDR2 FNYEAQ. CDR3 length: 17 amino acids. Trimming pared 4 bases from V and 4 bases from J, leaving 21 bases between.

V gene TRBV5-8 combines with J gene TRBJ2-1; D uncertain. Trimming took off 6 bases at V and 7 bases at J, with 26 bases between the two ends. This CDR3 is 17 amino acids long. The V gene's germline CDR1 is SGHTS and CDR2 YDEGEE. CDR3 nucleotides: TGTGCCAGCACCCCCCTCCGGAGACTGTCGGTATTTAATGAGCAGTTCTTC. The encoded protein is CASTPLRRLSVFNEQFF.

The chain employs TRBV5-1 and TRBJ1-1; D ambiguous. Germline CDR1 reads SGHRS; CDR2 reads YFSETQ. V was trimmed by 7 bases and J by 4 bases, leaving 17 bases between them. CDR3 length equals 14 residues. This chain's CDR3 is CASSPSVEGTEAFF. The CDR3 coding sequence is TGCGCCAGCTCCCCGTCTGTGGAGGGCACTGAAGCTTTCTTT. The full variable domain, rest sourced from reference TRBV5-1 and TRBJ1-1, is KAGVTQTPRYLIKTRGQQVTLSCSPISGHRSVSWYQQTPGQGLQFLFEYFSETQRNKGNFPGRFSGRQFSNSRSEMNVSTLELGDSALYLCASSPSVEGTEAFFGQGTRLTVV.

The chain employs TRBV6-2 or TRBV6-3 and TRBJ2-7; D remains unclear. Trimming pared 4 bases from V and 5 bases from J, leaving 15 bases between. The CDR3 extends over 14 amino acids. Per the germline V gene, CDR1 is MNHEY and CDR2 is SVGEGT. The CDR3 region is CASSSYRVTDEQYF. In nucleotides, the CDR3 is TGTGCCAGCAGTTCATATCGGGTTACGGACGAGCAGTACTTC.

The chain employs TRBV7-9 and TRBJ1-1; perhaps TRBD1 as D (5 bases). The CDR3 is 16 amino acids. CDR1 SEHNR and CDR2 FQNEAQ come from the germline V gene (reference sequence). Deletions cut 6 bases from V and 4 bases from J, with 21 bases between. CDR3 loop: CASRSIEWGEPTEAFF. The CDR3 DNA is TGTGCCAGCAGATCCATAGAGTGGGGGGAACCCACTGAAGCTTTCTTT. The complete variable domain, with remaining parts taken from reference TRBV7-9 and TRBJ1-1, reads DTGVSQNPRHKITKRGQNVTFRCDPISEHNRLYWYRQTLGQGPEFLTYFQNEAQLEKSRLLSDRFSAERPKGSFSTLEIQRTEQGDSAMYLCASRSIEWGEPTEAFFGQGTRLTVV.

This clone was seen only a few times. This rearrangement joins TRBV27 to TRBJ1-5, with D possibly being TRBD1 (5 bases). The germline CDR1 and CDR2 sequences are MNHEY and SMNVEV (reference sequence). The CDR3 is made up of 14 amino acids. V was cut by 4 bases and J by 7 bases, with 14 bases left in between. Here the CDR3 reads CASSSRLGGQPQHF. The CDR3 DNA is TGTGCCAGCAGTTCTCGCTTGGGGGGGCAGCCCCAGCATTTT.

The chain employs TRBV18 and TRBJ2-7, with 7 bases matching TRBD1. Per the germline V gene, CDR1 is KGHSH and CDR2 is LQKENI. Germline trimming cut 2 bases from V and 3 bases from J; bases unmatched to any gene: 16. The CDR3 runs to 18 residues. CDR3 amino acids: CASSPFLGDRVNVYEQYF. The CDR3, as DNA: TGTGCCAGCTCACCATTTCTAGGAGACAGGGTTAATGTCTACGAGCAGTACTTC.

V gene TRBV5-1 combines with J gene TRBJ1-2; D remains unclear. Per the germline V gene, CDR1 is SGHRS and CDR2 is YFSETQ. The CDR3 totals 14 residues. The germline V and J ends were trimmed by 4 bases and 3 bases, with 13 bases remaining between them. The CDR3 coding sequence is TGCGCCAGCAGCCTTCCGGGGAGGGACTATGGCTACACCTTC. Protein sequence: CASSLPGRDYGYTF.

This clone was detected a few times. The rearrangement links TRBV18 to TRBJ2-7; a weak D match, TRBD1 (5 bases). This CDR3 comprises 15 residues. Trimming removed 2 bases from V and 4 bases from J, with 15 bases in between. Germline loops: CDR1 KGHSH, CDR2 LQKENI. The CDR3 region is CASSPGAGNGYEQYF. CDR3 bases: TGTGCCAGCTCACCAGGAGCAGGGAATGGATACGAGCAGTACTTC.

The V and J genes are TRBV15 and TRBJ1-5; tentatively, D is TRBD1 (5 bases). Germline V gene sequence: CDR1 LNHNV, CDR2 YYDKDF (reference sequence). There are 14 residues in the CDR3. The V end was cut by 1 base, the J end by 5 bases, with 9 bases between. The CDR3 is CATSRGGSHQPQHF. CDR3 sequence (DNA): TGTGCCACCAGCAGAGGGGGCTCTCATCAGCCCCAGCATTTT.